This note documents a single T cell receptor beta chain sequence. Antigen specificity is unknown. Trimming stripped 3 bases from V and 8 bases from J, with 14 bases between. The CDR3 spans 14 residues. Germline V gene sequence: CDR1 LNHDA, CDR2 SQIVND (reference sequence). This record comes from a study of T cell responses to AZD1222 COVID-19 vaccine. Findings of the study overall: A reported finding is that nearly half of spike-specific TCRs target unmutated variant regions. After the peak T cell response, and only then, were repertoires sampled. A mostly white British donor set with more females was recruited, and clonal diversity was possibly underestimated.

The repertoire was sequenced with immunoSEQ multiplex PCR; TCRdb's copy has only in-frame clones and lacks some. The sample lists roughly 50,000 clones; over 75% were seen once. This material consisted of peripheral blood, taken 28 days after the second AZD1222 dose. The clonotype was recovered from an adult who received the AZD1222 COVID-19 vaccine. The J gene is TRBJ2-1, the V gene TRBV19; D uncertain. CDR3 loop: CASSMNPTADEQFF. CDR3 nucleotide sequence: TGTGCCAGTAGTATGAATCCTACGGCAGATGAGCAGTTCTTC.